This T cell receptor (beta chain) originates from a study of molecular identifiers for immune sequencing clone quantification. The overall study: The replicates split RNA from roughly 20,000 or 100,000 naive CD8 cells five ways and sequenced four. General study results and limits: Detectable among about a million naive cells, according to reports, was Jurkat TCR RNA spiked in from one cell.

Germline values: CDR1 DFQATT, CDR2 SNEGSKA (reference sequence). This CDR3 spans 16 amino acids. V trimming: 3 bases; J trimming: 0 bases; junction bases outside the gene matches: 7. This clonotype has ten or more counts. Its specificity is unknown. Making the bulk TCR libraries relied on previously described methods and listed TCR primers. MiXCR, applied by TCRdb to the PCR reads, yields one record per CDR3 protein. The sample has about 640,000 distinct CDR3 sequences, just under 20% seen once. This sequence originates from a human donor in good health. Some libraries in this study had Jurkat cell RNA spiked in. Sequenced input: naive CD8+ T cells from blood, with Jurkat cell RNA spiked in. Regarding subset: FACS-sorted CD8+CD4-CCR7+CD45RA+ naive T cells. The gene calls are TRBV20-1 and TRBJ2-3, with 9 nucleotides matching TRBD2. This CDR3 is CSASSRGGLSTDTQYF. The DNA for the CDR3 is TGCAGTGCTAGTTCGCGGGGGGGGCTTAGCACAGATACGCAGTATTTT.